This is a list of T cell receptor beta chains from one sample in a study of PD-L1 blockade in urothelial cancer. This table comes from immunoSEQ multiplex PCR, and its TCRdb copy is limited to in-frame clones, with some not included. This sample carries some 35,000 clones, approximately 92% of them seen once, and the ten largest clones take 8.3%. Sequenced here: PBMCs, sampled around atezolizumab (anti-PD-L1) treatment. The receptor set was obtained from a man in his 70s with urothelial cancer. Both conserved end residues are trimmed from each CDR3.

v_gene	j_gene	CDR3aa
TRBV18	TRBJ1-2	ASSPGTGDNYGYT
TRBV5-1	TRBJ1-2	ASSPSAQGYT
TRBV28	TRBJ1-1	ASSLQVAGGGPRGAF
TRBV19	TRBJ2-5	ASGDRGGETQY
TRBV27	TRBJ1-2	ASSSLPGFYGYT
TRBV5-1	TRBJ1-2	ASRYNRDVGYGYT
TRBV29-1	TRBJ1-1	SVDRGANTEAF
TRBV10-3	TRBJ2-3	AISDEYSPDTQY
TRBV5-4	TRBJ2-1	ASSLSGGSYNEQF
TRBV11-2	TRBJ2-2	ASSALAGAGELF
TRBV7-6	TRBJ2-7	ASSSWLAGDEQY
TRBV2	TRBJ2-6	ASKGTGDFGANVLT
TRBV11-2	TRBJ2-3	ASSLGNLAGPSTDTQY
TRBV5-1	TRBJ1-5	ASSLSGGGNQPQH
TRBV6-6	TRBJ1-4	ASSYRSTNEKLF
TRBV28	TRBJ2-1	ASSLTTGTGLVSYNEQF
TRBV4-1	TRBJ1-3	ASSQGDNLLRNTIY
TRBV13	TRBJ2-5	ASSSRLGDSHQETQY
TRBV23-1	TRBJ2-4	ASSLRRKNIQY
TRBV7-9	TRBJ2-1	ASSSRGPFNYNEQF
TRBV5-5	TRBJ2-1	ASSLSQRGSYNEQF
TRBV11-3	TRBJ2-1	ASSLGAEYNEQF
TRBV29-1	TRBJ2-1	SVGWQGGNEQF
TRBV10-3	TRBJ2-3	AISGRGIHTDTQY
TRBV7-9	TRBJ2-1	ASSFSSGPGEQF
TRBV10-3	TRBJ1-5	AISEGSRGQPQH
TRBV9	TRBJ1-2	ASSQNRDNYGYT
TRBV7-3	TRBJ2-3	ASSPTIITDTQY
TRBV28	TRBJ1-2	ASSLRYGYT
TRBV29-1	TRBJ2-7	SVGGSGRAGVYEQY
TRBV7-8	TRBJ2-1	ASSLAASGNEQF
TRBV10-1	TRBJ1-3	ASSSGGSGNTIY
TRBV7-8	TRBJ2-2	ASSPGLVGTGELF
TRBV5-1	TRBJ1-4	ASSWGLGQYDEKLF
TRBV27	TRBJ2-1	ASSSLGTSVSARDNEQF
TRBV5-6	TRBJ2-7	ASSFTTYEQY
TRBV11-2	TRBJ1-2	ASSLALWTDYT
TRBV15	TRBJ2-3	ATSRVFYRDLTDTQY
TRBV7-2	TRBJ2-7	ASSLTDYEQY
TRBV6-1	TRBJ2-7	ASSQNYSGRRRIF
TRBV27	TRBJ2-2	ASSSGTGWELF
TRBV28	TRBJ1-1	ASSRVTEAF
TRBV6-5	TRBJ2-5	ASSYFRGVQETQY
TRBV6-1	TRBJ2-5	ASSEAQGGGVETQY
TRBV18	TRBJ1-5	ASSPGTGPGPSNQPQH
TRBV28	TRBJ1-5	AIAYRTGVSNQPQH
TRBV7-3	TRBJ2-3	ASSSPGLAGGGDTQY
TRBV5-5	TRBJ1-2	ASSLPGVGGYT
TRBV9	TRBJ2-7	ASSPGSGGEQY
TRBV5-1	TRBJ2-5	ASSMGLAGEETQY
TRBV2	TRBJ2-7	ASSGRGAGPLSYEQY
TRBV13	TRBJ2-3	ASSSGPRVEGTQY